The next 16 T cell receptor beta chains were all read from a single sample in a study of molecular identifiers for immune sequencing clone quantification. MiXCR was run by TCRdb on the PCR reads, yielding one entry per CDR3 protein. The sample contains 300,000 to 400,000 distinct CDR3 sequences, about 22% of which appear only once. The sequencing sample was made of naive CD8+ T cells from blood, with Jurkat cell RNA spiked in. The subset here: FACS-sorted CD8+CD4-CCR7+CD45RA+ naive T cells. The receptor source for this set is a human donor in good health. Some libraries in this study had Jurkat cell RNA spiked in.

Ten or more counts support this clonotype. The V and J genes are TRBV12-3 or TRBV12-4 and TRBJ1-4; 9 nucleotides match TRBD1. J lost 3 bases, V lost 5 bases, and 4 bases had no gene match. This CDR3 is built from 15 residues. In DNA, the CDR3 is TGTGCCAGCAGTCCCGGGACAGGGCCTAATGAAAAACTGTTTTTT. Protein: CASSPGTGPNEKLFF.

In this sample, this clonotype turned up a few times. This chain links TRBV7-9 with TRBJ2-3; TRBD2 agrees at 13 bases. Germline trimming cut 5 bases from V and 1 base from J; bases unmatched to any gene: 12. The CDR3 consists of 19 residues. The germline CDR1 and CDR2 sequences are SEHNR and FQNEAQ (reference sequence). CDR3 in DNA: TGTGCCAGCAGCCTACTAGCGGGGGGGCCCATCACTCGCACAGATACGCAGTATTTT. This encodes CASSLLAGGPITRTDTQYF.

Notes on this clonotype: One end of the junction does not line up with germline, which may come from a read error. V gene TRBV20-1 combines with J gene TRBJ1-5; 7 bases agree with TRBD1. CDR1 is DFQATT and CDR2 is SNEGSKA in the germline V gene (reference sequence). The length of the CDR3 is 16 residues. For the CDR3, the DNA is TGCAGTGCTAGAGATCTGAGAGGGGGCGAGAATCCGCCCCAGCATTTT. Its translation: CSARDLRGGENPPQHF.

This clonotype was seen a handful of times. J is TRBJ2-3 and V is TRBV4-3, with D possibly being TRBD1 (6 bases). Germline V gene sequence: CDR1 LGHNA, CDR2 YSLEER. The CDR3 has 16 amino acids. V was pared by 0 bases and J by 3 bases, with 13 bases between. The CDR3 loop is CASSQDSTGRTDTQYF. The DNA of the CDR3 is TGCGCCAGCAGCCAAGATTCGACAGGTCGTACAGATACGCAGTATTTT.

This clonotype has only a few counts. The CDR3 loop reads CASSFRGPETQYF. Here the CDR3 DNA reads TGTGCCAGCAGTTTTAGGGGACCGGAGACCCAGTACTTC. The chain is built from TRBV27 and TRBJ2-5; D could derive from TRBD1 or TRBD2 (5 bases each). V was cut by 3 bases and J by 5 bases, with 10 bases left in between. The CDR3 runs 13 residues. CDR1 is MNHEY and CDR2 is SMNVEV in the germline V gene (reference sequence).

Many counts were recorded for this clonotype. The gene calls are TRBV10-3 and TRBJ1-4; D not resolved. The CDR3 runs 15 residues. V was clipped by 3 bases and J by 7 bases, with 15 bases between them. The germline V gene encodes CDR1 ENHRY and CDR2 SYGVKD. CDR3 bases: TGTGCCATCAGTGACAGTTCCTTCGGGTTTGAAAAACTGTTTTTT. Its protein product is CAISDSSFGFEKLFF.

The genes are TRBV18 and TRBJ2-7, with 10 bases identical to TRBD2. Germline CDR1 and CDR2: KGHSH and LQKENI. With V trimmed by 3 bases and J by 6 bases, 5 bases remained unmatched. There are 14 residues in the CDR3. The CDR3 DNA reads as TGTGCCAGCTCACCGGCTAGCGGGAGCCTCGAGCAGTACTTC. This encodes CASSPASGSLEQYF.

A remark on this clonotype: One end of the junction is discordant with germline, which a read error may explain. The chain recombines TRBV5-6 with TRBJ2-5, with TRBD2 identical over 7 bases. Germline-derived CDR1 and CDR2 are SGHDT and YYEEEE. CDR3 length: 14 residues. The DNA of the CDR3 is TGTGCCAGCAGCCCAGGACTAGTCGGTGAGACCCGGTACTTC. Its protein is CASSPGLVGETRYF.

The chain recombines TRBV12-3 or TRBV12-4 with TRBJ2-1; D ambiguous. The CDR3 sequence is 13 residues long. V lost 1 base to trimming and J lost 5 bases, with 6 bases between them. CDR3 DNA: TGTGCCAGCAGTTTAGGAAGGAACAATGAGCAGTTCTTC. It yields the protein CASSLGRNNEQFF.

The genes are TRBV7-9 and TRBJ1-2; D unresolved. The CDR3 is 15 amino acids. Trimming pared 5 bases from V and 4 bases from J, leaving 17 bases between. Germline assignment: CDR1 SEHNR and CDR2 FQNEAQ (reference sequence). CDR3 nucleotides: TGTGCCAGCAGCCACGCCCCGAACGGTAGCTATGGCTACACCTTC. Protein: CASSHAPNGSYGYTF.

This clonotype came up many times. J is TRBJ2-7 and V is TRBV7-2; 11 positions agree with TRBD2. The V gene's germline CDR1 is SGHTA and CDR2 FQGNSA. The ends lost 4 bases at V and 4 bases at J; junction bases unmatched: 3. The CDR3 covers 14 residues. CDR3 in amino acids: CASSSGTSGYEQYF. Here the CDR3 DNA reads TGTGCCAGCAGCTCAGGGACTAGCGGATACGAGCAGTACTTC.

The V gene is TRBV9, the J gene TRBJ2-7; D is possibly TRBD1 or TRBD2 (5 bases each). The germline CDR1 and CDR2 sequences are SGDLS and YYNGEE. This CDR3 region has 14 residues. Deletions cut 1 base from V and 3 bases from J, with 11 bases between. The CDR3: CASSVSGGLYEQYF. CDR3 in DNA: TGTGCCAGCAGCGTATCTGGGGGTCTCTACGAGCAGTACTTC.

This clonotype has just a few counts. The chain joins TRBV7-9 to TRBJ2-3; D gene unclear. The V gene's germline CDR1 is SEHNR and CDR2 FQNEAQ (reference sequence). Trimming took 5 bases from V and 1 from J, leaving 16 bases between them. The CDR3 runs 16 residues. The CDR3 region is CASSPRDQVGTDTQYF. The CDR3 nucleotides are TGTGCCAGCAGCCCCCGAGATCAGGTCGGCACAGATACGCAGTATTTT.

At least ten counts were recorded for this clonotype. This chain uses TRBV24-1 with TRBJ2-3, with 13 bases that match TRBD2. The CDR3 totals 17 residues. Germline CDR1 KGHDR, CDR2 SFDVKD. The trim removed 9 bases at V and 0 bases at J, leaving 8 bases unmatched. CDR3 residues: CATEGTSGATSTDTQYF. CDR3 nucleotide sequence: TGTGCCACCGAGGGGACTAGCGGGGCTACTAGCACAGATACGCAGTATTTT.

In regard to this clonotype: One end of the junction fails to match germline, which may point to a read error. The chain is built from TRBV5-3 and TRBJ2-7; D is undetermined. TRBV5-3 is annotated as an ORF whose role is uncertain. The CDR3 is made up of 12 amino acids. This CDR3 reads CASSLGQYGQYF. For the CDR3, the DNA is TGTGCCAGCAGCTTGGGCCAATACGGGCAGTACTTC.

This clonotype was detected a few times. The rearrangement joins TRBV4-3 to TRBJ2-3, with D perhaps TRBD1 (5 bases). The CDR3 consists of 15 residues. V lost 0 bases and J 7 bases, leaving 14 bases between the germline ends. Germline V CDR1 and CDR2: LGHNA, YSLEER. Here the CDR3 reads CASSQDSLDTNTQYF. CDR3 DNA: TGCGCCAGCAGCCAAGATAGCTTGGACACCAATACGCAGTATTTT.